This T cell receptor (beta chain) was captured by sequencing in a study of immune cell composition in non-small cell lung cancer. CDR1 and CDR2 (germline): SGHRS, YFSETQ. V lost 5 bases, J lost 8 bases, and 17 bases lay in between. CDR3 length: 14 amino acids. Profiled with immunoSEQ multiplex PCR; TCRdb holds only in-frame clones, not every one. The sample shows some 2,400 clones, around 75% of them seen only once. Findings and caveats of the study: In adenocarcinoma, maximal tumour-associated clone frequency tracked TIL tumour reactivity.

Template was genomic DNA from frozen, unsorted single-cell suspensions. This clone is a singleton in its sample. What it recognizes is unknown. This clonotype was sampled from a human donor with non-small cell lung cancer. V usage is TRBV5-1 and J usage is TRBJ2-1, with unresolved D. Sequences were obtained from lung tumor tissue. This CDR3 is CASSTATDSYEQFF. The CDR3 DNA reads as TGCGCCAGCAGTACGGCCACCGACTCCTATGAGCAGTTCTTC.